A selection of T cell receptor beta chains follows, all from one sample in a study of OX40 agonist ivuxolimab in advanced cancers. Data came from immunoSEQ multiplex PCR; TCRdb stores just in-frame clones and leaves some out. The table lists 30,000 or so clones, around 80% of them singletons. The sample was CD4+ or CD8+ T cells sorted from blood, taken in a trial of the OX40 agonist ivuxolimab. The receptors derive from an adult with an advanced solid tumor such as melanoma, head and neck, liver or kidney cancer. Both conserved end residues are part of each CDR3. Fields, in order: clone size, D gene, J gene, V gene, CDR3 DNA, CDR3 protein. The D gene is left open where the match is weak. The size field is filled for only some rows; it gives once, few, many or a size class.

abundance: .; d_gene: TRBD1; j_gene: TRBJ1-1; v_gene: TRBV11-2; CDR3nt: TGTGCCAGCAGACGGACAGGGTTGGCCACTGAAGCTTTCTTT; CDR3aa: CASRRTGLATEAFF
abundance: .; d_gene: .; j_gene: TRBJ2-5; v_gene: TRBV5-1; CDR3nt: TGCGCCAGCGGACGGGGAGACCAAGAGACCCAGTACTTC; CDR3aa: CASGRGDQETQYF
abundance: .; d_gene: TRBD1; j_gene: TRBJ2-5; v_gene: TRBV19; CDR3nt: TGTGCCAGTAGTATTCGACAGGGGAAGGGAGAGACCCAGTACTTC; CDR3aa: CASSIRQGKGETQYF
abundance: .; d_gene: TRBD1; j_gene: TRBJ1-1; v_gene: TRBV11-2; CDR3nt: TGTGCCAGCAGCTTAGAACCGACAGGGATGGGCACTGAAGCTTTCTTT; CDR3aa: CASSLEPTGMGTEAFF
abundance: once; d_gene: TRBD1; j_gene: TRBJ2-4; v_gene: TRBV7-9; CDR3nt: TGTGCCAGCAGCAGACGGGGACAGGAGGATTTAGCCAAAAACATTCAGTACTTC; CDR3aa: CASSRRGQEDLAKNIQYF
abundance: .; d_gene: TRBD1; j_gene: TRBJ1-1; v_gene: TRBV7-3; CDR3nt: TGTGCCAGCAGCTCCCAGGGTACAGGGGCGAGGACTGAAGCTTTCTTT; CDR3aa: CASSSQGTGARTEAFF
abundance: .; d_gene: .; j_gene: TRBJ2-2; v_gene: TRBV7-3; CDR3nt: TGTGCCAGCAGCTTTATCCCGGAACCGAACACCGGGGAGCTGTTTTTT; CDR3aa: CASSFIPEPNTGELFF
abundance: .; d_gene: .; j_gene: TRBJ1-1; v_gene: TRBV14; CDR3nt: TGTGCCAGCAGCCACCGAGGGGGAACAGCTTTCTTT; CDR3aa: CASSHRGGTAFF
abundance: .; d_gene: .; j_gene: TRBJ1-1; v_gene: TRBV5-6; CDR3nt: TGTGCCAGCAGCTTGGGACTTTCTGAAGCTTTCTTT; CDR3aa: CASSLGLSEAFF
abundance: .; d_gene: TRBD2; j_gene: TRBJ2-7; v_gene: TRBV15; CDR3nt: TGTGCCACCAGCAGCTTTAGCGGGGGGGCCGGCGAGCAGTACTTC; CDR3aa: CATSSFSGGAGEQYF
abundance: .; d_gene: .; j_gene: TRBJ2-5; v_gene: TRBV11-3; CDR3nt: TGTGCCAGCAGCCCCGGTCGGAACGGGGAGACCCAGTACTTC; CDR3aa: CASSPGRNGETQYF
abundance: .; d_gene: .; j_gene: TRBJ2-7; v_gene: TRBV6-5; CDR3nt: TGTGCCAGCAGTGTAGTCTACGAGCAGTACTTC; CDR3aa: CASSVVYEQYF
abundance: .; d_gene: .; j_gene: TRBJ2-3; v_gene: TRBV4-1; CDR3nt: TGCGCCAGCAGCCAACGTAGCAGGGCAGAGCACACAGATACGCAGTATTTT; CDR3aa: CASSQRSRAEHTDTQYF
abundance: .; d_gene: .; j_gene: TRBJ1-1; v_gene: TRBV6-1; CDR3nt: TGTGCCAGCAGAGACACCCCCTTGGCTTTCTTT; CDR3aa: CASRDTPLAFF
abundance: .; d_gene: .; j_gene: TRBJ1-1; v_gene: TRBV25-1; CDR3nt: TGTGCCAGCAGTGCGAAGGGGGGGGACACTGAAGCTTTCTTT; CDR3aa: CASSAKGGDTEAFF
abundance: few; d_gene: .; j_gene: TRBJ2-2; v_gene: TRBV7-8; CDR3nt: TGTGCCAGCAGTCGGACCGTGAACACCGGGGAGCTGTTTTTT; CDR3aa: CASSRTVNTGELFF